This T cell receptor beta chain was observed in a study of T cell repertoires in cytomegalovirus infection. Study overall: It can be stated that public TCR beta signatures indicated CMV infection as well as a matching HLA type.

The CDR3 sequence is 12 residues long. The ends lost 7 bases at V and 5 bases at J; junction bases unmatched: 5. Germline V gives CDR1 MDHEN, CDR2 SYDVKM. Findings and caveats of the study: People with CMV and the relevant HLA were identified by cumulative public TCR beta family frequency. HLA-C-restricted CMV clonotypes gave the most frequent clonotype in two of eight donors.

TCRdb reprocessed the reads with MiXCR, giving one entry per CDR3 protein. The table has some 450,000 distinct CDR3 sequences, about a third seen once. The sample holds many counts of this clonotype. The antigen remains undetermined. The specimen sequenced was PBMCs. The sequence came from a human donor in good health (CMV status not recorded). Some clones in this sample may be carry-over from other donors' samples. This chain joins TRBV28 and TRBJ2-7; 7 nucleotides agree with TRBD1. DNA of the CDR3: TGTGCCAGCAACTACAGGGGTAACGAGCAGTACTTC. Its protein product is CASNYRGNEQYF.